The 16 T cell receptor beta chains below were found in one sample sequenced in a study of neurological immune-mediated disorders. TCRdb ran MiXCR on the 5' RACE reads and lists one entry per CDR3 protein. The data show approximately 43,000 distinct CDR3 sequences, 2.5% seen once. The material sequenced was PBMCs. The receptors were gathered from a man aged 30 to 39 with multiple sclerosis.

This clonotype has a handful of counts. The CDR3 sequence is CASSSRKGTPSQETQYF. For the CDR3, the DNA is TGTGCCAGCAGTTCTAGGAAAGGGACCCCTTCACAAGAGACCCAGTACTTC. This chain joins TRBV12-3 or TRBV12-4 and TRBJ2-5, with D perhaps given as TRBD1 or TRBD2 (5 bases each). Trimming cost V 4 bases and J 2 bases, with 20 bases left between them. The CDR3 covers 17 residues.

Notes on this clonotype: A much larger clone is a single base away; this may be a read error. The gene calls are TRBV5-1 and TRBJ1-1; tentative D call: TRBD1 (5 bases). Germline CDR1 reads SGHRS; CDR2 reads YFSETQ. CDR3 length: 15 residues. The V and J ends lost 1 base and 5 bases respectively, with 15 bases between them. CDR3 DNA sequence: TGCGCCAGCAGCTTGTACCCGACAGTAGGAACTGAAGCTTTCTTT. It specifies CASSLYPTVGTEAFF.

This clonotype was seen at least ten times. The rearrangement uses TRBV19 and TRBJ2-7; the D gene could be TRBD1 or TRBD2 (5 bases each). The ends were cut back, 6 bases at V and 5 bases at J, with 11 bases in the middle. The CDR3 runs to 12 residues. The V gene's germline CDR1 is LNHDA and CDR2 SQIVND (reference sequence). The CDR3 DNA reads TGTGCCAGTAGACGAGGGGACCACGAGCAGTACTTC. The encoded protein is CASRRGDHEQYF.

This clonotype was picked up many times. This sequence joins TRBV12-3 or TRBV12-4 and TRBJ1-2; no clear D. This CDR3 has 14 residues. V lost 3 bases, J lost 4 bases, and 12 bases lay in between. This CDR3 is CASSFGGSSYGYTF. CDR3 DNA sequence: TGTGCCAGCAGTTTTGGCGGATCGAGCTATGGCTACACCTTC.

This clonotype was recorded at least ten times. This chain links TRBV6-5 with TRBJ1-1; TRBD1 agrees at 10 bases. Germline CDR1 is MNHEY and CDR2 is SVGAGI. The trim removed 5 bases at V and 3 bases at J, leaving 6 bases unmatched. This CDR3 has 15 residues. CDR3 protein: CASSIHGTGDTEAFF. The CDR3 region has the DNA TGTGCCAGCAGTATACACGGGACAGGGGACACTGAAGCTTTCTTT.

At least ten counts were recorded for this clonotype. This chain links TRBV20-1 with TRBJ2-5; TRBD2 matches 7 bases. The CDR3 runs to 14 residues. Trimming cost V 1 base and J 4 bases; bases outside gene matches: 6. Germline CDR1 reads DFQATT; CDR2 reads SNEGSKA (reference sequence). CDR3 coding DNA: TGCAGTGCTAGAGTCAGCGGGATGATAGAGACCCAGTACTTC. Protein product: CSARVSGMIETQYF.

In its sample, this clonotype was seen many times. The chain employs TRBV6-5 and TRBJ2-1, with TRBD1 as a possible D gene (5 bases). V dropped 2 bases and J dropped 6 bases, with 11 bases sitting between them. This CDR3 is 14 amino acids long. The germline V gene encodes CDR1 MNHEY and CDR2 SVGAGI. CDR3 region: CASSYVGVGNEQFF. The CDR3 nucleotides read TGTGCCAGCAGTTACGTAGGGGTGGGCAATGAGCAGTTCTTC.

This clonotype has just a few counts. CDR3 region: CASSHGLAGHNEQFF. CDR3 sequence (DNA): TGTGCCAGCAGCCACGGACTAGCGGGGCACAATGAGCAGTTCTTC. The chain uses TRBV7-8 and TRBJ2-1, with 12 bases lining up with TRBD2. Trimming removed 5 bases from V and 5 bases from J; junction bases left unmatched: 4. Germline CDR1 is SGHVS and CDR2 is FQNEAQ. The CDR3 totals 15 residues.

For this clonotype: A read error is likely, as this CDR3 ends without the conserved phenylalanine or tryptophan. The chain couples TRBV11-2 to TRBJ2-5; tentative D call: TRBD2 (5 bases). CDR1 is SGHAT, CDR2 FQNNGV, per germline. The V gene lost 5 bases and the J gene lost 2 bases, with 9 bases spanning the gap. The CDR3 is made up of 13 amino acids. CDR3 amino acids: CASSAPGQETQYN. CDR3 sequence (DNA): TGTGCCAGCAGCGCCCCGGGGCAAGAGACCCAGTACAAC.

The sample holds many counts of this clonotype. The chain employs TRBV20-1 and TRBJ1-1, with 7 bases identical to TRBD1. The germline V gene has CDR1 DFQATT and CDR2 SNEGSKA (reference sequence). V was clipped by 6 bases and J by 1 base; unmatched bases: 2. The CDR3 is 12 amino acids. CDR3 amino acids: CSAWTGNTEAFF. The CDR3 nucleotides are TGCAGTGCCTGGACAGGGAACACTGAAGCTTTCTTT.

For the CDR3, the DNA is TGTGCCAGCAGTCGGGGACAGGGGGCCGGCACCGGGGAGCTGTTTTTT. Its translation: CASSRGQGAGTGELFF. The chain links TRBV12-3 or TRBV12-4 to TRBJ2-2, with 12 positions matching TRBD1. The CDR3 contains 16 residues. J was trimmed by 4 bases and V by 5 bases; bases with no gene match: 5.

Many counts were recorded for this clonotype. DNA of the CDR3: TGTGCCAGCAGTTTACAGGGACAGAACACTGAAGCTTTCTTT. Its protein product is CASSLQGQNTEAFF. This rearrangement joins TRBV27 to TRBJ1-1; D might be TRBD1 (6 bases). CDR3 length equals 14 residues. CDR1 MNHEY and CDR2 SMNVEV come from the germline V gene (reference sequence). The V end was cut by 2 bases, the J end by 1 base, with 8 bases between.

The table lists this clonotype with many counts. A junction boundary mismatches the germline segment, possibly from a read error. The chain uses TRBV20-1 and TRBJ2-1, with 8 bases fitting TRBD2. The CDR3 sequence is 11 residues long. The germline gives CDR1 DFQATT, CDR2 SNEGSKA (reference sequence). DNA for the CDR3: TGCAGTGCTAGGGAATTAGCGGGACCGGTCTTC. This gives the protein CSARELAGPVF.

V usage is TRBV12-3 or TRBV12-4 and J usage is TRBJ2-5, with D tentatively TRBD2 (5 bases). The CDR3 is 14 residues long. The V and J ends lost 3 bases and 1 base respectively, with 9 bases between them. CDR3 sequence reads: CASSFSGIQETQYF. The CDR3 nucleotides are TGTGCCAGCAGTTTTTCGGGGATCCAAGAGACCCAGTACTTC.

This clonotype was observed at least ten times. The rearrangement joins TRBV14 to TRBJ1-1; a possible D gene is TRBD1 (5 bases). V lost 5 bases, J lost 3 bases, and 19 bases lay in between. CDR1 is SGHDN and CDR2 is FVKESK in the germline V gene. The CDR3 is 16 amino acids. CDR3 coding DNA: TGTGCCAGCAGCTCGCCCGGGGCGCGAGGGGACACTGAAGCTTTCTTT. Protein sequence: CASSSPGARGDTEAFF.

This clonotype was seen many times. V is TRBV9 and J is TRBJ1-2; no clear D. The ends were cut back, 0 bases at V and 8 bases at J, with 14 bases in the middle. The CDR3 covers 14 residues. Germline V gives CDR1 SGDLS, CDR2 YYNGEE. The CDR3 region is CASSVGAADGGYTF. DNA of the CDR3: TGTGCCAGCAGCGTAGGGGCCGCGGATGGCGGCTACACCTTC.